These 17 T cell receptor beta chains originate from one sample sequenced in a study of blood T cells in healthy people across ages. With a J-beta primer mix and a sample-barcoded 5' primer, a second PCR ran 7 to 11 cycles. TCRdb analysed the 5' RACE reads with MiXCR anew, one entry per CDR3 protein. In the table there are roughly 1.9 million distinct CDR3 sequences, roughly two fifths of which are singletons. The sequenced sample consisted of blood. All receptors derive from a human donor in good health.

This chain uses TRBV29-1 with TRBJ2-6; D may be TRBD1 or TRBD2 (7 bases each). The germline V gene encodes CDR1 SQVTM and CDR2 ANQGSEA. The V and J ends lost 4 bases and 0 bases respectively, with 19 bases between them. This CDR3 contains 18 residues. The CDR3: CSVVVWEGAGSGANVLTF. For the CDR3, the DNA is TGCAGCGTTGTAGTCTGGGAGGGGGCTGGCTCTGGGGCCAACGTCCTGACTTTC.

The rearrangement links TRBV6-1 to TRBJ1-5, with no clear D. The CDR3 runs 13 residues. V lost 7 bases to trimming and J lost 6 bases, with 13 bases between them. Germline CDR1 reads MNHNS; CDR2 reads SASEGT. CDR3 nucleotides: TGTGCCAGCACCCTCATGGGAGGTCAGCCCCAGCATTTT. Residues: CASTLMGGQPQHF.

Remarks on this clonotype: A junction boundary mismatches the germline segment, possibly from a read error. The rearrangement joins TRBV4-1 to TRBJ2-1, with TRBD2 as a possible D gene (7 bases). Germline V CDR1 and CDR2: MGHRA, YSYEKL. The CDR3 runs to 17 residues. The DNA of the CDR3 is TGCGCCAGCAGCCAGGGGGCTAGCGGAAGCTCCTACGATGAGCAGTTCTTC. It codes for CASSQGASGSSYDEQFF.

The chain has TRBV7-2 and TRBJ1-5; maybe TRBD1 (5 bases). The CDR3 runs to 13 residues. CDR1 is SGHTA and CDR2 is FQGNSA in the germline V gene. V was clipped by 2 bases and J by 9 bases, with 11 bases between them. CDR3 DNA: TGTGCCAGCAGCTTACAGGGTCAGGGGCCCCAGCATTTT. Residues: CASSLQGQGPQHF.

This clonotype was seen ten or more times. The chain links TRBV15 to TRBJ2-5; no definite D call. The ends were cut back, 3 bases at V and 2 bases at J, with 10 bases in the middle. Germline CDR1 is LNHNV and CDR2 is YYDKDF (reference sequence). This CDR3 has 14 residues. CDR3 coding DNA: TGTGCCACCAGCAGGTCAAGAACACAAGAGACCCAGTACTTC. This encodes CATSRSRTQETQYF.

The CDR3 loop is CASSLGGSGGTPSYNEQFF. The CDR3 region has the DNA TGTGCCAGCAGCTTAGGTGGTAGCGGGGGCACTCCCTCCTACAATGAGCAGTTCTTC. The chain uses TRBV13 and TRBJ2-1; 9 nucleotides match TRBD2. CDR3 length: 19 amino acids. J gave up 0 bases and V 0 bases, and 9 bases lay outside the gene matches. In germline, CDR1 is PRHDT, CDR2 FYEKMQ (reference sequence).

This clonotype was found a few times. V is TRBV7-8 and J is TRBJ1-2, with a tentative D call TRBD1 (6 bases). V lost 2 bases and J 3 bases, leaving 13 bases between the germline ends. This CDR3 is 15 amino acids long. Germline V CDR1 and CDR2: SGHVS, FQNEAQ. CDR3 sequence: CASSLMDSSYYGYTF. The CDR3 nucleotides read TGTGCCAGCAGCTTAATGGACAGTTCGTACTATGGCTACACCTTC.

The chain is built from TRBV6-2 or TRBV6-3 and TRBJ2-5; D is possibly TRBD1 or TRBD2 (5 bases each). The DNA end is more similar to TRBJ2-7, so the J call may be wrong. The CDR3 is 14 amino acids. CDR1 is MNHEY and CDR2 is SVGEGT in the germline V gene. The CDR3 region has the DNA TGTGCCAGCGGGGGAGCACTAGGATTCTACGAGCAGTACTTC. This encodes CASGGALGFYEQYF.

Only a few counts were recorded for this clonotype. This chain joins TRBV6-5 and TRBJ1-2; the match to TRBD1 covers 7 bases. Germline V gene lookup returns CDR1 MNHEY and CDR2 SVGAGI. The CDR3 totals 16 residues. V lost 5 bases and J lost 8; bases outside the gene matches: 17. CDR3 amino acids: CASSKGDRDSLSGYTF. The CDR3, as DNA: TGTGCCAGCAGTAAGGGTGACCGGGACAGCCTCTCCGGCTACACCTTC.

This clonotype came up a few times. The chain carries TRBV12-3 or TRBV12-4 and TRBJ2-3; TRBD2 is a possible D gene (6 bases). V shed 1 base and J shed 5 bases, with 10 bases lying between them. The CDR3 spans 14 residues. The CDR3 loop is CASSLVGEEDTQYF. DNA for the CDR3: TGTGCCAGCAGTTTAGTGGGGGAGGAAGATACGCAGTATTTT.

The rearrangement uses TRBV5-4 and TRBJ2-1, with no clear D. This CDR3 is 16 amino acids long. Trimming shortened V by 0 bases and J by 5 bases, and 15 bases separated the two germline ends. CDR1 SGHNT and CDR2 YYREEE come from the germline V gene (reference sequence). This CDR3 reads CASSLGGWQANNEQFF. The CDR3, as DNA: TGTGCCAGCAGCTTGGGCGGATGGCAGGCTAACAATGAGCAGTTCTTC.

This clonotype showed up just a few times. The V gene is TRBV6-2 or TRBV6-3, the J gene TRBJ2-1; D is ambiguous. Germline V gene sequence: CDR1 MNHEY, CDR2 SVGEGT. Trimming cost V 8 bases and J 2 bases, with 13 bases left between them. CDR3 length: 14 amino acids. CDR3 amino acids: CASLPWVTYNEQFF. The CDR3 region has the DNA TGTGCCAGCCTACCCTGGGTGACCTACAATGAGCAGTTCTTC.

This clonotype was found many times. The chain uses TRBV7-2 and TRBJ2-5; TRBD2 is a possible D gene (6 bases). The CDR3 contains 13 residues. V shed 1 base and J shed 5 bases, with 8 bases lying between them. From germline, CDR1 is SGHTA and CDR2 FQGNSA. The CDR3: CASSLGLAETQYF. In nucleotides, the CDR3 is TGTGCCAGCAGCTTAGGTCTAGCGGAGACCCAGTACTTC.

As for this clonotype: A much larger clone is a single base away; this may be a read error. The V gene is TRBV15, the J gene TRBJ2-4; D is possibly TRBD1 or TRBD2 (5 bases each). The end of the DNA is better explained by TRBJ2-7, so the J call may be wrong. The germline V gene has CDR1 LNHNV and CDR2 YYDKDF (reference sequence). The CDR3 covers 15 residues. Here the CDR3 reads CATSKTRDGYYEQYF. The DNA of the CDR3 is TGTGCCACCAGCAAAACCCGGGACGGATACTACGAGCAGTACTTC.

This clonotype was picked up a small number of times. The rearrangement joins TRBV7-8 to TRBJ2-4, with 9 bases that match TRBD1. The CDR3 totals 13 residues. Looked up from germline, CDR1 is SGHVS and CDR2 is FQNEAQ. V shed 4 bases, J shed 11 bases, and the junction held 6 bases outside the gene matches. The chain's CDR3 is CASSSGTGTFQYF. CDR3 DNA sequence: TGTGCCAGCAGCTCTGGGACAGGGACCTTTCAGTACTTC. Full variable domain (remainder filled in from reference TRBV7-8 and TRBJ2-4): GAGVSQSPRYKVAKRGQDVALRCDPISGHVSLFWYQQALGQGPEFLTYFQNEAQLDKSGLPSDRFFAERPEGSVSTLKIQRTQQEDSAVYLCASSSGTGTFQYFGAGTRLSVL.

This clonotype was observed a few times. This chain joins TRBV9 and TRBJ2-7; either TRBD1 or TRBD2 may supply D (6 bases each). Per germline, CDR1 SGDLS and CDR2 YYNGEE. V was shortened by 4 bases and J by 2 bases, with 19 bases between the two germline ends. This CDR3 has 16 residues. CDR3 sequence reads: CASSPEEGGTAYEQYF. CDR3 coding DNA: TGTGCCAGCAGCCCCGAGGAGGGGGGTACGGCCTACGAGCAGTACTTC.

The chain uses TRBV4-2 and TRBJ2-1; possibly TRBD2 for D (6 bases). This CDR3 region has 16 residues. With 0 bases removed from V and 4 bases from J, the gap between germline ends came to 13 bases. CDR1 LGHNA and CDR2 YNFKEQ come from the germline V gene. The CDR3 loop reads CASSQDPTGVYNEQFF. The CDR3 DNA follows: TGTGCCAGCAGCCAAGATCCAACGGGGGTTTACAATGAGCAGTTCTTC.